The TCR beta chain under discussion was sequenced for a study of human T cells and chemical hapten exposure. The wider study: Patients, a majority of them female, were diagnosed with alopecia areata, totalis or universalis.

In TCRdb, the RACE reads were re-called with MiXCR into one record per CDR3 protein. The sample shows 210,000 or so distinct CDR3 sequences, under 25% of them seen only once. The length of the CDR3 is 13 residues. Germline V CDR1 and CDR2: SGDLS, YYNGEE. The V gene lost 0 bases and the J gene lost 7 bases, with 10 bases spanning the gap. Time point specified: patch test 3, about 24 weeks after DPC sensitization. Treatment meaning: therapeutic diphenylcyclopropenone sensitization with weekly scalp DPC. Researchers sampled blood before each patch test went on. The TCR comes from a woman between 35 and 50 years old with alopecia areata. Some clones in this sample may be carry-over from other donors' samples. The specimen comprised whole blood, sampled in connection with sensitization to the hapten diphenylcyclopropenone (DPC). The J gene is TRBJ1-1, the V gene TRBV9; D unresolved. The DNA of the CDR3 is TGTGCCAGCAGCGTAGAGGGTCAACGTGAAGCTTTCTTT. Its translation is CASSVEGQREAFF.